These 7 T cell receptor beta chains share one sample of origin, sequenced in a study of T-cell reconstitution after alpha-beta-depleted transplantation in children listed by TCRdb under 2016. The library relied on PCR. TCRdb lists the instrument as Illumina HiSeq 2500. TCR library preparation used molecular barcoding, with unique molecular identifiers applied to normalize quantification of the TCRbeta repertoire. TCRdb cleaned the public reads at Q25 with fastp, built clones with MiXCR and kept in-frame beta chains. Every distinct CDR3 protein forms one entry, paired with its most common genes and DNA. This sample lists roughly 500,000 distinct CDR3 sequences; 30% to 35% were detected once. In total, the top ten clones hold 2% to 2.5% of the sample. This specimen consisted of PBMCs from the stem cell graft donor, obtained from the stem cell graft. These receptors originate from a human donor who donated a stem cell graft to a child with aplastic anemia.

The rearrangement links TRBV30 to TRBJ1-5; D is unclear. Trimming left V 2 bases short and J 0 bases short, with 8 bases between. CDR1 is GTSNPN, CDR2 SVGIG, per germline (reference sequence). The CDR3 is 14 amino acids. CDR3 DNA: TGTGCCTGGAGTAGACCATATAGCAATCAGCCCCAGCATTTT. The encoded protein is CAWSRPYSNQPQHF.

The CDR3 reads CSVEVWSDTQYF. Written as DNA, the CDR3 is TGCAGCGTTGAAGTCTGGTCAGATACGCAGTATTTT. The chain couples TRBV29-1 to TRBJ2-3; no clear D. The CDR3 runs to 12 residues. Germline assignment: CDR1 SQVTM and CDR2 ANQGSEA. Trimming shortened V by 1 base and J by 4 bases, and 6 bases separated the two germline ends.

This clonotype was counted ten times or more. This chain links TRBV7-2 with TRBJ1-2; the D is unclear. Germline CDR1 is SGHTA and CDR2 is FQGNSA. The CDR3 extends over 13 amino acids. With 5 bases removed from V and 0 bases from J, the gap between germline ends came to 7 bases. The CDR3 region has the DNA TGTGCCAGCAGCCCGGACTCTAACTATGGCTACACCTTC. This encodes CASSPDSNYGYTF. Using reference TRBV7-2 and TRBJ1-2 for the parts outside the CDR3, the full variable domain is GAGVSQSPSNKVTEKGKDVELRCDPISGHTALYWYRQSLGQGLEFLIYFQGNSAPDKSGLPSDRFSAERTGGSVSTLTIQRTQQEDSAVYLCASSPDSNYGYTFGSGTRLTVV.

This clonotype was observed a few times. CDR3 bases: TGTGCCAGCAGTCATAATAGCGGGGGACGGTACGAGCAGTACTTC. The encoded protein is CASSHNSGGRYEQYF. The rearrangement joins TRBV25-1 to TRBJ2-7, with 9 bases matching TRBD2. Germline assignment: CDR1 MGHDK and CDR2 SYGVNS. This CDR3 is built from 15 residues. V gave up 5 bases and J gave up 4 bases; unmatched junction bases: 9.

This sequence joins TRBV7-9 and TRBJ2-3; 8 nucleotides line up with TRBD2. Per germline, CDR1 SEHNR and CDR2 FQNEAQ (reference sequence). The CDR3 has 16 residues. Unmatched junction bases numbered 12, after V lost 5 bases and J lost 5 bases. The DNA for the CDR3 is TGTGCCAGCAGCCGGGGGAGCGGGAGACGGGGAGATACGCAGTATTTT. This gives the protein CASSRGSGRRGDTQYF.

This chain links TRBV7-2 with TRBJ2-1; 7 positions agree with TRBD2. Germline CDR1 is SGHTA and CDR2 is FQGNSA. The ends lost 5 bases at V and 1 base at J; junction bases unmatched: 5. CDR3 length: 15 amino acids. The CDR3 DNA reads TGTGCCAGCAGCCTTCAGCGGGATTCCTACAATGAGCAGTTCTTC. Translating gives CASSLQRDSYNEQFF.

V usage is TRBV29-1 and J usage is TRBJ2-1; D is perhaps TRBD1 (5 bases). V was trimmed by 5 bases and J by 5 bases, leaving 19 bases between them. The CDR3 length is 15 residues. CDR1 is SQVTM, CDR2 ANQGSEA, per germline. Here the CDR3 reads CSVPSTAGSHNEQFF. The CDR3 nucleotides are TGCAGCGTTCCTTCGACAGCCGGGTCCCACAATGAGCAGTTCTTC.